The 31 T cell receptor beta chains presented below share a single source sample, sequenced in a study of T cells in Graves' hyperthyroidism and ophthalmopathy. Regions amplified from RNA transcripts were the TCR beta CDR3 regions. TCR CDR3 regions were first amplified by RT-PCR with HTBI primers. TCRdb fed the multiplex PCR reads into MiXCR, producing one record per CDR3 protein. The sample has approximately 200,000 distinct CDR3 sequences; around 17% are singletons. The specimen was blood. The receptors shown here come from a man aged 40-49 years with Graves' hyperthyroidism.

This clonotype was recorded a few times. The chain recombines TRBV19 with TRBJ1-1, with D perhaps matching TRBD1 (6 bases). V dropped 5 bases and J dropped 11 bases, with 18 bases sitting between them. Germline CDR1 LNHDA, CDR2 SQIVND (reference sequence). CDR3 length: 13 amino acids. CDR3 in DNA: TGTGCCAGTAGTCCTTCACAGGGATTGGAGGCTTTCTTT. Encoded protein: CASSPSQGLEAFF. Variable domain in full (rest from reference TRBV19 and TRBJ1-1): DGGITQSPKYLFRKEGQNVTLSCEQNLNHDAMYWYRQDPGQGLRLIYYSQIVNDFQKGDIAEGYSVSREKKESFPLTVTSAQKNPTAFYLCASSPSQGLEAFFGQGTRLTVV.

The table lists this clonotype with a few counts. The chain uses TRBV7-8 and TRBJ1-6, with D possibly matching TRBD1 (5 bases). The germline V gene encodes CDR1 SGHVS and CDR2 FQNEAQ. The CDR3 runs 14 residues. The V and J ends lost 6 bases and 8 bases respectively, with 14 bases between them. As DNA, the CDR3 is TGTGCCAGCAGTAAAAGGGGTATTGATTCACCCCTCCACTTT. It specifies CASSKRGIDSPLHF. Full variable domain (outside the CDR3, taken from reference TRBV7-8 and TRBJ1-6): GAGVSQSPRYKVAKRGQDVALRCDPISGHVSLFWYQQALGQGPEFLTYFQNEAQLDKSGLPSDRFFAERPEGSVSTLKIQRTQQEDSAVYLCASSKRGIDSPLHFGNGTRLTVT.

This clonotype was found a few times. This rearrangement joins TRBV7-3 to TRBJ1-1; 7 bases line up with TRBD1. Germline V lookup: CDR1 SGHTA, CDR2 FQGTGA. The V gene end was trimmed by 5 bases and the J gene end by 1 base; junction bases not matched to a gene: 4. This CDR3 is 14 amino acids long. CDR3 nucleotides: TGTGCCAGCAGCCCAAGACAGGGGAACACTGAAGCTTTCTTT. It encodes CASSPRQGNTEAFF.

This clonotype has only a few counts. The chain recombines TRBV19 with TRBJ1-1; D call uncertain. This CDR3 comprises 14 residues. Germline V CDR1 and CDR2: LNHDA, SQIVND (reference sequence). With 3 bases removed from V and 1 base from J, the gap between germline ends came to 9 bases. The CDR3 bases are TGTGCCAGTAGTATTTGGGATGGGAACACTGAAGCTTTCTTT. Translation gives CASSIWDGNTEAFF.

This clonotype appeared a few times. The chain has TRBV7-9 and TRBJ2-4, with D possibly being TRBD1 (6 bases). The V and J ends lost 8 bases and 0 bases respectively, with 14 bases between them. Germline lookup yields CDR1 SEHNR and CDR2 FQNEAQ (reference sequence). The CDR3 has 15 amino acids. The CDR3 DNA reads TGTGCCAGCTCCCCCCAGGGGCCAGCCAAAAACATTCAGTACTTC. It is translated as CASSPQGPAKNIQYF.

There are many counts of this clonotype. V is TRBV28 and J is TRBJ1-2; the D gene is possibly TRBD1 (5 bases). CDR3 length: 13 residues. V lost 6 bases to trimming and J lost 3 bases, with 11 bases between them. CDR1 MDHEN and CDR2 SYDVKM come from the germline V gene. The CDR3 coding sequence is TGTGCCAGCAGCCAGGGTCCTTACTATGGCTACACCTTC. Protein sequence: CASSQGPYYGYTF.

As regards this clonotype: One base away lies a much larger clone, so this may be a sequencing read error. The J gene is TRBJ2-1, the V gene TRBV6-1; the D gene is possibly TRBD1 (5 bases). CDR1 is MNHNS, CDR2 SASEGT, per germline. Trimming shortened V by 8 bases and J by 6 bases, and 20 bases separated the two germline ends. This CDR3 is built from 15 residues. The DNA of the CDR3 is TGTGCCAGCGGTACGTCCCGCAGGGTGAGCAATGAGCAGTTCTTC. Its protein product is CASGTSRRVSNEQFF.

The sample holds a few counts of this clonotype. The chain is built from TRBV25-1 and TRBJ1-1, with D hard to call. Trimming shortened V by 8 bases and J by 4 bases, and 8 bases separated the two germline ends. The CDR3 is 11 amino acids. Germline V gene data show CDR1 as MGHDK and CDR2 as SYGVNS. CDR3 protein: CASGFGTEAFF. DNA of the CDR3: TGTGCCAGCGGCTTTGGCACTGAAGCTTTCTTT.

There are a few counts of this clonotype. The V gene is TRBV9, the J gene TRBJ2-5, with TRBD2 matching over 12 bases. The CDR3 length is 14 residues. Germline lookup yields CDR1 SGDLS and CDR2 YYNGEE. With 5 bases clipped from V and 7 bases from J, the junction kept 6 bases outside the gene matches. The CDR3 spells CASRPSGGGGTQYF. The DNA of the CDR3 is TGTGCCAGCAGACCTAGCGGGGGGGGGGGGACCCAGTACTTC.

This clonotype was seen at least ten times. This rearrangement joins TRBV10-3 to TRBJ1-2, with no clear D. Trimming stripped 2 bases from V and 3 bases from J, with 7 bases between. The CDR3 consists of 13 residues. Germline lookup yields CDR1 ENHRY and CDR2 SYGVKD. The CDR3 protein is CAISEGRDYGYTF. The CDR3 coding sequence is TGTGCCATCAGTGAGGGCCGGGACTATGGCTACACCTTC.

About this clonotype: This may come from a read error, since a much larger clone is one base off. This chain connects TRBV9 to TRBJ2-5; possibly TRBD2 for D (6 bases). This CDR3 has 15 amino acids. CDR1 and CDR2 from the germline V gene are SGDLS and YYNGEE. CDR3 in amino acids: CASSVWGVQQETRYF. In DNA form, the CDR3 reads TGTGCCAGCAGCGTATGGGGGGTACAGCAAGAGACCCGGTACTTC.

V gene TRBV7-2 combines with J gene TRBJ2-3; the D gene is possibly TRBD2 (7 bases). The CDR3 runs to 14 residues. Trimming cost V 5 bases and J 5 bases, with 14 bases left between them. In germline, CDR1 is SGHTA, CDR2 FQGNSA. As DNA, the CDR3 is TGTGCCAGCAGCCTCTTGGGGGGGCAAGATACGCAGTATTTT. Encoded protein: CASSLLGGQDTQYF.

In this sample, this clonotype turned up many times. This sequence joins TRBV20-1 and TRBJ2-1; a weak D match, TRBD2 (5 bases). The germline V gene has CDR1 DFQATT and CDR2 SNEGSKA (reference sequence). The CDR3 covers 14 residues. The ends were cut back, 3 bases at V and 0 bases at J, with 9 bases in the middle. The CDR3 spells CSARPGSSYNEQFF. The CDR3 coding sequence is TGCAGTGCTAGGCCGGGGAGCTCCTACAATGAGCAGTTCTTC.

This clonotype was counted a few times. This chain joins TRBV6-1 and TRBJ2-3; TRBD2 agrees at 10 bases. CDR1 is MNHNS and CDR2 is SASEGT in the germline V gene. The junction had 7 bases not matched to a gene; V was cut back by 2 bases and J by 2 bases. The CDR3 runs 17 residues. The DNA of the CDR3 is TGTGCCAGCAGTGAAAAGCGGGGGGGGTTTTCCACAGATACGCAGTATTTT. Its translation is CASSEKRGGFSTDTQYF.

This clonotype has a handful of counts. This is likely a read error, given that the CDR3 carries no conserved phenylalanine or tryptophan at its end. The limits of the CDR3 on the DNA are not certain, so only TCRdb's listed CDR3 is given. The chain recombines TRBV7-8 with TRBJ2-2. Germline CDR1 and CDR2: SGHVS and FQNEAQ. The CDR3 spans 15 residues, counting both ends. The CDR3 loop reads CASSLVSPNTGEPFS.

In this sample, this clonotype turned up many times. The rearrangement links TRBV7-3 to TRBJ2-2; 8 bases agree with TRBD1. Germline CDR1 reads SGHTA; CDR2 reads FQGTGA. This CDR3 is built from 14 residues. V trimming: 4 bases; J trimming: 8 bases; junction bases outside the gene matches: 6. CDR3: CASSSTGEVGELFF. The CDR3 bases are TGTGCCAGCAGCTCGACAGGGGAAGTGGGGGAGCTGTTTTTT.

A note on this clonotype: A read error may produce the germline difference seen at one junction end. This chain joins TRBV29-1 and TRBJ1-2; tentative D call: TRBD1 (5 bases). The germline gives CDR1 SQVTM, CDR2 ANQGSEA. This CDR3 is 17 amino acids long. DNA of the CDR3: TGCAGCATTGAGCCCGTCCGGGGCAGGGCCGGAGACTATGGCTACACCTTC. It codes for CSIEPVRGRAGDYGYTF.

This clonotype was recorded at least ten times. This chain connects TRBV6-5 to TRBJ2-2, with D perhaps TRBD1 or TRBD2 (6 bases each). V was pared by 2 bases and J by 6 bases, with 19 bases between. The germline V gene encodes CDR1 MNHEY and CDR2 SVGAGI. The CDR3 is 17 residues long. CDR3 in amino acids: CASSYPPGERGAGELFF. In DNA, the CDR3 is TGTGCCAGCAGTTACCCCCCCGGGGAAAGGGGGGCCGGGGAGCTGTTTTTT.

This chain uses TRBV6-1 with TRBJ2-3, with TRBD2 as a possible D gene (7 bases). From germline, CDR1 is MNHNS and CDR2 SASEGT. The CDR3 loop spans 15 amino acids. Trimming left V 8 bases short and J 2 bases short, with 17 bases between. The CDR3 DNA is TGTGCCAGCCTAATGAGGGGGGGGCACACAGATACGCAGTATTTT. This translates into CASLMRGGHTDTQYF.

This rearrangement joins TRBV6-6 to TRBJ2-3; D is unclear. This CDR3 is 14 amino acids long. Germline CDR1 MNHNY, CDR2 SVGAGI (reference sequence). Between the trimmed V and J ends, which lost 2 bases and 0 bases, there was a span of 6 bases. CDR3 DNA sequence: TGTGCCAGCAGTTACCACTCTAGCACAGATACGCAGTATTTT. Its translation is CASSYHSSTDTQYF.

In this sample, this clonotype turned up many times. The chain couples TRBV5-6 to TRBJ2-5; D uncertain. Deletions cut 4 bases from V and 4 bases from J, with 5 bases between. Per germline, CDR1 SGHDT and CDR2 YYEEEE. The CDR3 has 11 residues. The CDR3 coding sequence is TGTGCCAGCAGCCGAACAGAGACCCAGTACTTC. This translates into CASSRTETQYF.

The genes are TRBV19 and TRBJ1-5, with 7 nucleotides matching TRBD1. The ends lost 6 bases at V and 3 bases at J; junction bases unmatched: 2. Germline CDR1 LNHDA, CDR2 SQIVND (reference sequence). The CDR3 contains 13 residues. CDR3 sequence reads: CASRTGTNQPQHF. The CDR3 DNA reads as TGTGCCAGTAGGACAGGGACCAATCAGCCCCAGCATTTT.

This clonotype was counted ten times or more. The V and J genes are TRBV5-6 and TRBJ2-2, with TRBD2 matching over 9 bases. V lost 1 base and J lost 5; bases outside the gene matches: 3. From germline, CDR1 is SGHDT and CDR2 YYEEEE. This CDR3 is built from 15 residues. In DNA form, the CDR3 reads TGTGCCAGCAGCTTGCTAGCGGGGTGGACCGGGGAGCTGTTTTTT. As protein: CASSLLAGWTGELFF.

This clonotype has ten or more counts. This rearrangement joins TRBV29-1 to TRBJ2-3, with D perhaps matching TRBD1 (5 bases). The CDR3 length is 15 residues. Germline lookup yields CDR1 SQVTM and CDR2 ANQGSEA. V shed 0 bases and J shed 2 bases, with 12 bases lying between them. The CDR3 spells CSVEDWGRYTDTQYF. In DNA form, the CDR3 reads TGCAGCGTTGAAGATTGGGGCAGATACACAGATACGCAGTATTTT.

In this sample, this clonotype turned up many times. The J gene is TRBJ1-5, the V gene TRBV11-2; possibly TRBD1 for D (5 bases). CDR1 SGHAT and CDR2 FQNNGV come from the germline V gene. V lost 1 base, J lost 7 bases, and 14 bases lay in between. The CDR3 covers 15 residues. Written as DNA, the CDR3 is TGTGCCAGCAGCTTAGGTCCGGGGGTTGGACAGCCCCAGCATTTT. This translates into CASSLGPGVGQPQHF.

The sample holds many counts of this clonotype. The chain has TRBV28 and TRBJ2-7; D unresolved. V shed 7 bases and J shed 0 bases, with 16 bases lying between them. Germline V gene lookup returns CDR1 MDHEN and CDR2 SYDVKM. The CDR3 contains 15 residues. For the CDR3, the DNA is TGTGCCAGCAAACATGACGGAGTAGACTCCTACGAGCAGTACTTC. Its translation is CASKHDGVDSYEQYF.

Regarding this clonotype: One end of the junction varies from germline; a read error may be responsible. The gene calls are TRBV6-1 and TRBJ1-2, with D unresolved. CDR3 size: 12 residues. Germline V gene lookup returns CDR1 MNHNS and CDR2 SASEGT. CDR3 loop: CASSQGAYGHTF. The CDR3 coding sequence is TGTGCCAGCAGCCAAGGAGCCTATGGCCACACCTTC.

This clonotype has a count of ten or more. The chain joins TRBV4-2 to TRBJ1-5; TRBD1 might be the D (6 bases). The V end lost 4 bases, the J end lost 0 bases, and 16 bases lay between the germline ends. Germline-derived CDR1 and CDR2 are LGHNA and YNFKEQ. The CDR3 consists of 17 residues. This chain's CDR3 is CASSLGRAGDSNQPQHF. CDR3 bases: TGTGCCAGCAGCCTCGGGCGTGCAGGGGATAGCAATCAGCCCCAGCATTTT.

The chain links TRBV15 to TRBJ1-1; D ambiguous. Germline V gene data show CDR1 as LNHNV and CDR2 as YYDKDF (reference sequence). The V end lost 1 base, the J end lost 6 bases, and 15 bases lay between the germline ends. The CDR3 is made up of 15 amino acids. The CDR3 bases are TGTGCCACCAGCAGAGGCACAGCCAGTTCCCCTGAAGCTTTCTTT. It translates to CATSRGTASSPEAFF.

Many counts were recorded for this clonotype. This sequence joins TRBV6-1 and TRBJ1-1; 7 bases line up with TRBD1. In germline, CDR1 is MNHNS, CDR2 SASEGT. J was trimmed by 6 bases and V by 3 bases; bases with no gene match: 10. The CDR3 has 15 residues. This CDR3 reads CASSDNRGNRPEAFF. The CDR3 DNA sequence: TGTGCCAGCAGTGACAACAGGGGAAACAGACCTGAAGCTTTCTTT.

The chain employs TRBV5-1 and TRBJ2-5; no clear D gene. This CDR3 is built from 14 residues. Per the germline V gene, CDR1 is SGHRS and CDR2 is YFSETQ. V dropped 0 bases and J dropped 2 bases, with 8 bases sitting between them. CDR3 region: CASSLGDTQETQYF. DNA for the CDR3: TGCGCCAGCAGCTTGGGGGATACGCAAGAGACCCAGTACTTC.